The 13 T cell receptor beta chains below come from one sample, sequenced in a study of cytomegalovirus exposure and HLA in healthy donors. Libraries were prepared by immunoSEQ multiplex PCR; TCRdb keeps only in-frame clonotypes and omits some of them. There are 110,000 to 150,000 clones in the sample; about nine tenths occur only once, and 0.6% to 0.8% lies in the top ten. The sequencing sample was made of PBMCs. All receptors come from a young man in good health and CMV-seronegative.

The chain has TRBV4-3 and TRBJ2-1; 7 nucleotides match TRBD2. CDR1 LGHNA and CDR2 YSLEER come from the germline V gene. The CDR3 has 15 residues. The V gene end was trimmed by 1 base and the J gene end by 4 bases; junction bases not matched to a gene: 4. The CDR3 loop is CASSQVPSGYNEQFF. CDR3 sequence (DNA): TGCGCCAGCAGCCAAGTACCTAGCGGTTACAATGAGCAGTTCTTC.

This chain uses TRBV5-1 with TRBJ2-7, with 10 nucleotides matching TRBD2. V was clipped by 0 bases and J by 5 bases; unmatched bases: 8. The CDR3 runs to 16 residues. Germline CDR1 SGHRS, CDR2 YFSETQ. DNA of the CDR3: TGCGCCAGCAGCTTGGTTCCAGCGGGAGGGCCCCACGAGCAGTACGTC. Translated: CASSLVPAGGPHEQYV.

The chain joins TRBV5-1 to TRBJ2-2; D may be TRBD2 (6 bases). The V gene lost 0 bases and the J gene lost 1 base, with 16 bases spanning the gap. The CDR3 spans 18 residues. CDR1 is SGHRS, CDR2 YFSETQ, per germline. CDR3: CASSLVGATSVNTGELFF. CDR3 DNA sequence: TGCGCCAGCAGCTTGGTTGGTGCGACTAGTGTGAACACCGGGGAGCTGTTTTTT.

CDR3 DNA: TGTGCCAGCAGGGGGGACAGGGACGAGGGTAACTCCTACGAGCAGTACTTC. Translating gives CASRGDRDEGNSYEQYF. The rearrangement links TRBV27 to TRBJ2-7; 9 positions agree with TRBD1. V lost 6 bases to trimming and J lost 0 bases; unmatched junction nucleotides: 12. Germline loops: CDR1 MNHEY, CDR2 SMNVEV (reference sequence). This CDR3 is 17 amino acids long.

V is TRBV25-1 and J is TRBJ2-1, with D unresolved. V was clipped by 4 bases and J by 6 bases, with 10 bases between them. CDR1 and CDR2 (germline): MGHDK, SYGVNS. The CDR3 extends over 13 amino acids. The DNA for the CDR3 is TGTGCCAGCAGTGGAGCCATTCCCAATGAGCAGTTCTTC. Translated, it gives CASSGAIPNEQFF.

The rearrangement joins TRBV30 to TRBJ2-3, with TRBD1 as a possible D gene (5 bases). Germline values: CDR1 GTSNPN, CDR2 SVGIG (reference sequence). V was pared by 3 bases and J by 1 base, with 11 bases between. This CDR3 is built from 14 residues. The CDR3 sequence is CAWSQWGRTDTQYF. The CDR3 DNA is TGTGCCTGGAGCCAGTGGGGCCGCACAGATACGCAGTATTTT.

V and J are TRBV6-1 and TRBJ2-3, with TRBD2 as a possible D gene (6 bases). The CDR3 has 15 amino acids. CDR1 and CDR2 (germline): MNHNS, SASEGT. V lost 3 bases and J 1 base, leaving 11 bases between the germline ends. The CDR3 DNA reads TGTGCCAGCAGTGATGGGGGGACTGGCACAGATACGCAGTATTTT. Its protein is CASSDGGTGTDTQYF.

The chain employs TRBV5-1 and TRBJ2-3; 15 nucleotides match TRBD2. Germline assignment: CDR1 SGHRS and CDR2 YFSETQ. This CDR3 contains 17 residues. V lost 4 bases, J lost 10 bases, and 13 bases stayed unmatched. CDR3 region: CASSPGLAGGFATAQYF. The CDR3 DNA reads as TGCGCCAGCAGCCCGGGACTAGCGGGAGGTTTTGCTACGGCGCAGTATTTT.

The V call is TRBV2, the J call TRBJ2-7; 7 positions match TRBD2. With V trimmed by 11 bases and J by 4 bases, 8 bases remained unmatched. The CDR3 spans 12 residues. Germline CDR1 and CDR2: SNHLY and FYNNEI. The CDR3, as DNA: TGTGCCGGCGAGGGAGCGGGGTACGAGCAGTACTTC. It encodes CAGEGAGYEQYF.

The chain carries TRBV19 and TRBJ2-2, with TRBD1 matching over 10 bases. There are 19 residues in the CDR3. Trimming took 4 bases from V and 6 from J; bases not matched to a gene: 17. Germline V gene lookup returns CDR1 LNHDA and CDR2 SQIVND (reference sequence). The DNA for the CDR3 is TGTGCCAGTAGTAGAGAGCGGACAGGGGGTCCGACTGTCCCCGGGGAGCTGTTTTTT. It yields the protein CASSRERTGGPTVPGELFF.

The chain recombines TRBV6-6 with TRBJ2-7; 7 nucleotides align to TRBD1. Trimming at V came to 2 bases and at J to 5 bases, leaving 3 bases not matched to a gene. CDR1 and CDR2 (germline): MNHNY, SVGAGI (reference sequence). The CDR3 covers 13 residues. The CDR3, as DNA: TGTGCCAGCAGTTACGGGCAGGGGGACGAGCAGTACGTC. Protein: CASSYGQGDEQYV.

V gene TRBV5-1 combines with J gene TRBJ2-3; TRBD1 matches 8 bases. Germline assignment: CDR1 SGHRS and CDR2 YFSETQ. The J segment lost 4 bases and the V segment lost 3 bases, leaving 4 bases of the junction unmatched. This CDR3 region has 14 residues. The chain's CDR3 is CASSSDRVADTQYF. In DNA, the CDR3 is TGCGCCAGCAGCTCGGACAGGGTGGCAGATACGCAGTATTTT. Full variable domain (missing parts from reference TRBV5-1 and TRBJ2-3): KAGVTQTPRYLIKTRGQQVTLSCSPISGHRSVSWYQQTPGQGLQFLFEYFSETQRNKGNFPGRFSGRQFSNSRSEMNVSTLELGDSALYLCASSSDRVADTQYFGPGTRLTVL.

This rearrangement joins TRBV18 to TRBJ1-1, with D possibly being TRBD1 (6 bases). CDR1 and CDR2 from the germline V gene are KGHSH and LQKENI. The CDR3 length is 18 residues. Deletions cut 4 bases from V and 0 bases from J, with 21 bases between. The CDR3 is CASSLRDTPSGLNTEAFF. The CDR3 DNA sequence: TGTGCCAGCTCACTCAGGGACACCCCCTCGGGGTTGAACACTGAAGCTTTCTTT.